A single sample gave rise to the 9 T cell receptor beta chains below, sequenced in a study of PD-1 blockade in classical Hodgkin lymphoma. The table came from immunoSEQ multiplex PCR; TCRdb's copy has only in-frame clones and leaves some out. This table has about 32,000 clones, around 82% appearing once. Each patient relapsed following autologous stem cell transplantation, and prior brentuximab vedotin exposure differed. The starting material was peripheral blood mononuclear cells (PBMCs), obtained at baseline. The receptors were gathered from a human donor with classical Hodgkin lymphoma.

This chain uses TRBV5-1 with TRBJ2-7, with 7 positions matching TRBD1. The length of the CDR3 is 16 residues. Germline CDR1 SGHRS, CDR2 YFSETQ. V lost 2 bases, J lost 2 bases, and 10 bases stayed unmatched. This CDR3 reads CASSFGGTVPPYEQYF. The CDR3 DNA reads TGCGCCAGCAGCTTTGGTGGGACAGTACCCCCCTACGAGCAGTACTTC.

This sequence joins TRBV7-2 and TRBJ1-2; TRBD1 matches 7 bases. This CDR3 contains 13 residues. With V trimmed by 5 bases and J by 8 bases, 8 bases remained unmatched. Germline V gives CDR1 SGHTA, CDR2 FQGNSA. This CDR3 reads CASSGDSQEGYTF. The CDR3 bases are TGTGCCAGCAGCGGGGACAGCCAGGAGGGCTACACCTTC. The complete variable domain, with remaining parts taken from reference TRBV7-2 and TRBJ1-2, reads GAGVSQSPSNKVTEKGKDVELRCDPISGHTALYWYRQSLGQGLEFLIYFQGNSAPDKSGLPSDRFSAERTGGSVSTLTIQRTQQEDSAVYLCASSGDSQEGYTFGSGTRLTVV.

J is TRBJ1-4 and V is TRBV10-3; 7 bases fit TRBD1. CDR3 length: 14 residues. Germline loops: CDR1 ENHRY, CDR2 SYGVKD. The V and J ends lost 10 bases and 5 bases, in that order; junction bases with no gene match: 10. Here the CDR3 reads CATRPGRGNEKLFF. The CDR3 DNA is TGTGCCACCAGACCGGGCAGGGGGAATGAAAAACTGTTTTTT.

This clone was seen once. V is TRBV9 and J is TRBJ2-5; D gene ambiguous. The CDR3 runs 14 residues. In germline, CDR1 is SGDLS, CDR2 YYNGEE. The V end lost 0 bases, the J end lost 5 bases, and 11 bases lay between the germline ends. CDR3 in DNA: TGTGCCAGCAGCGTAGGTTTAGTTTTGGAGACCCAGTACTTC. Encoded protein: CASSVGLVLETQYF.

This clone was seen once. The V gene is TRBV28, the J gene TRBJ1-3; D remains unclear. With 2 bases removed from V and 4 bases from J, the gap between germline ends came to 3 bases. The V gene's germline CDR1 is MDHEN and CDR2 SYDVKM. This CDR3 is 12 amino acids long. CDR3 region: CASSLVGNTIYF. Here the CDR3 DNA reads TGTGCCAGCAGTTTAGTGGGAAACACCATATATTTT.

CDR3 loop: CSVLAGDEQYF. DNA for the CDR3: TGCAGTGTTCTAGCGGGGGACGAGCAGTACTTC. The V gene is TRBV20-1, the J gene TRBJ2-7; 10 bases align to TRBD2. V shed 7 bases and J 5 bases; nucleotides not matched to a gene: 2. The CDR3 sequence is 11 residues long. Germline CDR1 DFQATT, CDR2 SNEGSKA (reference sequence).

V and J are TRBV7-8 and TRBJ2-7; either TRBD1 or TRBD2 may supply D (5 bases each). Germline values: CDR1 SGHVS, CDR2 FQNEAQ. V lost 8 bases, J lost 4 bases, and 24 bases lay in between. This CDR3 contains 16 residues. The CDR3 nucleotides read TGTGCCAGCTCGCCTAGGGCCGGTCGGGACGGGTACGAGCAGTACTTC. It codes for CASSPRAGRDGYEQYF.

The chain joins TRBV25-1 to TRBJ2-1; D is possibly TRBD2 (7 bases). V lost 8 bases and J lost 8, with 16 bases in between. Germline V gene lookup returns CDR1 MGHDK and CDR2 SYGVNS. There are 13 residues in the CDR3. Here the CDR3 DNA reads TGTGCCAGCCGTCGCTCGGGGGGCGATGAGCAGTTCTTC. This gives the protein CASRRSGGDEQFF.

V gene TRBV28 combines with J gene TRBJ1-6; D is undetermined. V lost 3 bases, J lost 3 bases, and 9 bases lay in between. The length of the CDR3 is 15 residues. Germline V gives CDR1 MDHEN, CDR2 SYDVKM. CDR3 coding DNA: TGTGCCAGCAGTTTGGAGGGCTTCTATAATTCACCCCTCCACTTT. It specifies CASSLEGFYNSPLHF.